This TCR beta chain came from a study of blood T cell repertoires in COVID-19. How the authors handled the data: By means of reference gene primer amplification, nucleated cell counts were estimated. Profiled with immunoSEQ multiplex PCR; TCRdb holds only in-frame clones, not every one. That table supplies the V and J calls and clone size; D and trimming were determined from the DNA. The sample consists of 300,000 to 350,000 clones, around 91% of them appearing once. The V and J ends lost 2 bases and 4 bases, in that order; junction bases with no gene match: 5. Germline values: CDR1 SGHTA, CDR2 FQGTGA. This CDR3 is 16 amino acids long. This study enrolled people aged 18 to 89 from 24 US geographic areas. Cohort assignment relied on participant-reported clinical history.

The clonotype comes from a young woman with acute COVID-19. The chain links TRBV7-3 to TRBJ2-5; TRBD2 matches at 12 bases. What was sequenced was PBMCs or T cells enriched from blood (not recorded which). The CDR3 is CASSLLAGGPGETQYF. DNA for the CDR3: TGTGCCAGCAGCTTACTAGCGGGAGGGCCGGGAGAGACCCAGTACTTC.